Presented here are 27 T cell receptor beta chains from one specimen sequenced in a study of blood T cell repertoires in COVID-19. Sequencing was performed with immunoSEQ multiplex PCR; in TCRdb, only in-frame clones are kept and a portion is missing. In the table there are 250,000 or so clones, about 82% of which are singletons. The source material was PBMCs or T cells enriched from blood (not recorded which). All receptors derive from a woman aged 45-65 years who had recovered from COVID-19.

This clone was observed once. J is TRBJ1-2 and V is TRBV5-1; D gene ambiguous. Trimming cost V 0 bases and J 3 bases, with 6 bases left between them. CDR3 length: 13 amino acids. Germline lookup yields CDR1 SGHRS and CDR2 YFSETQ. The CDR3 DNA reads TGCGCCAGCAGCTTGGTTACAGACTATGGCTACACCTTC. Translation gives CASSLVTDYGYTF.

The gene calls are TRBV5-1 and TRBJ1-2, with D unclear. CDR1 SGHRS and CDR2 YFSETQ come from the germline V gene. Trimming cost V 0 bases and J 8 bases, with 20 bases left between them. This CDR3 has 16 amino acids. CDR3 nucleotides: TGCGCCAGCAGCTTGGCCAGTTTTGGGCCTCGTACGGGCTACACCTTC. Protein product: CASSLASFGPRTGYTF.

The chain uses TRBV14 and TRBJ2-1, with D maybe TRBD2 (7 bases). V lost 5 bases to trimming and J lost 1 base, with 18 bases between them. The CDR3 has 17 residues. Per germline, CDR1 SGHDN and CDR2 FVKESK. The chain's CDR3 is CASSKNRAGVSYNEQFF. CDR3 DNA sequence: TGTGCCAGCAGCAAAAACAGGGCGGGGGTTTCCTACAATGAGCAGTTCTTC.

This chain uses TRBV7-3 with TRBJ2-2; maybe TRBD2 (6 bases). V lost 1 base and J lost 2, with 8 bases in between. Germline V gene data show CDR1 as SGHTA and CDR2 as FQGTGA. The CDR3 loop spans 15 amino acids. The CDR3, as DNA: TGTGCCAGCAGCTTAAGCGGGGACAACACCGGGGAGCTGTTTTTT. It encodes CASSLSGDNTGELFF.

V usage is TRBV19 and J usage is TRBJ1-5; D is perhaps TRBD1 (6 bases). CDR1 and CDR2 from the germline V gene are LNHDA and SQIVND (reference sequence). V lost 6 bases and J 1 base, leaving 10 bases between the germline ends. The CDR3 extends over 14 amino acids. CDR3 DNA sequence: TGTGCCAGTAGCCTCACAGGGAGCAATCAGCCCCAGCATTTT. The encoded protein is CASSLTGSNQPQHF.

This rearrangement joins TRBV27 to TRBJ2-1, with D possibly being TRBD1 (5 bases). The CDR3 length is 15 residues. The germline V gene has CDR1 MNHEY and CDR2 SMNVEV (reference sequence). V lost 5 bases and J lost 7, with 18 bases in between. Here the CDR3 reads CASSLTQGSLNEQFF. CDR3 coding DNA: TGTGCCAGCAGTCTAACCCAGGGTAGCCTGAATGAGCAGTTCTTC.

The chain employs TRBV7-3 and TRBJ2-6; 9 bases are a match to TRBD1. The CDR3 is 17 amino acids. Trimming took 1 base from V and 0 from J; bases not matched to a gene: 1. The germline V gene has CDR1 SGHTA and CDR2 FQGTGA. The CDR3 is CASSLRQGDSGANVLTF. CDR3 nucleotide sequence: TGTGCCAGCAGCTTAAGACAGGGGGACTCTGGGGCCAACGTCCTGACTTTC.

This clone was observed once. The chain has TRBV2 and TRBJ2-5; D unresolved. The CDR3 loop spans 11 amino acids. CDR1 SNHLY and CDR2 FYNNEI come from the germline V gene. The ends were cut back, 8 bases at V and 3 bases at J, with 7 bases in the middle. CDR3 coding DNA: TGTGCCAGCGGCTTTGAAGAGACCCAGTACTTC. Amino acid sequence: CASGFEETQYF.

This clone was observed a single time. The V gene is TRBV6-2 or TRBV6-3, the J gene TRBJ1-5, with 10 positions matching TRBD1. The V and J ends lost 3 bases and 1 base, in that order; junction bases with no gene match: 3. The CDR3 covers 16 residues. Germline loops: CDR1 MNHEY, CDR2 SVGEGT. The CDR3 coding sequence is TGTGCCAGCAGTTATAGGACAGGGGGGAGCAATCAGCCCCAGCATTTT. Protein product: CASSYRTGGSNQPQHF.

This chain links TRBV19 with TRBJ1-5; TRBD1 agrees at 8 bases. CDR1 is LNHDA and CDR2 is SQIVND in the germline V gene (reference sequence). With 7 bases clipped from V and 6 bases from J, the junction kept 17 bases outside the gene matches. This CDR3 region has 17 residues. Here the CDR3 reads CASTSPGQGALRQPQHF. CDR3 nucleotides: TGTGCCAGTACCTCCCCGGGGCAGGGGGCGTTGCGTCAGCCCCAGCATTTT.

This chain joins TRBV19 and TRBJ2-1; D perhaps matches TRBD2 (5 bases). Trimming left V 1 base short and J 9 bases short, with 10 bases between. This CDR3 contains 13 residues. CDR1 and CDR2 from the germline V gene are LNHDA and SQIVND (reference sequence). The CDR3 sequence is CASSIGLAGEQFF. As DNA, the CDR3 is TGTGCCAGTAGTATAGGGCTAGCCGGTGAGCAGTTCTTC.

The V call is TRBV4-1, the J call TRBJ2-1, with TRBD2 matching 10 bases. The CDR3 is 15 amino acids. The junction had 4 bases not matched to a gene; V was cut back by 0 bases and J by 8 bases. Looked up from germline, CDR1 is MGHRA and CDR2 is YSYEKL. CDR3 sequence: CASSQELSGRYEQFF. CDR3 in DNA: TGCGCCAGCAGCCAAGAGCTTAGCGGGAGGTATGAGCAGTTCTTC.

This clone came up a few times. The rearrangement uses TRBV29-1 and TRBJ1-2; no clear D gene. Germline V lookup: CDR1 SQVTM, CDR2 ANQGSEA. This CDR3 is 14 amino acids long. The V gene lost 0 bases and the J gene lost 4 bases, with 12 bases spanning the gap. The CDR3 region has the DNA TGCAGCGTTGAAGATTCAGGAAGGCGCTATGGCTACACCTTC. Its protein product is CSVEDSGRRYGYTF.

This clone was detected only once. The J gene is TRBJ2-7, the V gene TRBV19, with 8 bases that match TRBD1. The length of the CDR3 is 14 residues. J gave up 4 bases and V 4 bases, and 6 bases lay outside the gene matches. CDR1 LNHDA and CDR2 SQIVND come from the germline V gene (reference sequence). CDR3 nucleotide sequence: TGTGCCAGTAGTAAGGTTACAGGGGGGTACGAGCAGTACTTC. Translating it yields CASSKVTGGYEQYF.

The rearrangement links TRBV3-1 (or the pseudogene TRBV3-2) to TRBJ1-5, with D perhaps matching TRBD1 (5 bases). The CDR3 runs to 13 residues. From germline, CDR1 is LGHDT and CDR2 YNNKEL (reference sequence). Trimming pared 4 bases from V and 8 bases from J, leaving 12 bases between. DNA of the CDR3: TGTGCCAGCAGCCGGGGGGGTAGTGAGCCCCAGCATTTT. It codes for CASSRGGSEPQHF.

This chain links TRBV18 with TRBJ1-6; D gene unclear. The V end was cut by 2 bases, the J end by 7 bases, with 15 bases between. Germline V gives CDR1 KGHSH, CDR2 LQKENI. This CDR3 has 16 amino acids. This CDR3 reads CASSPFGLSVNSPLHF. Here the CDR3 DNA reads TGTGCCAGCTCACCATTTGGGTTGAGCGTCAATTCACCCCTCCACTTT.

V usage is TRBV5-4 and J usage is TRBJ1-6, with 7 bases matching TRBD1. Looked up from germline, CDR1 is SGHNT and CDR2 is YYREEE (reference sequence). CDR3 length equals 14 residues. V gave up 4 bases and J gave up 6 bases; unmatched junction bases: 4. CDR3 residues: CASSVTGSNSPLHF. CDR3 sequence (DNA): TGTGCCAGCAGCGTGACAGGGTCTAATTCACCCCTCCACTTT.

CDR3 loop: CASSRDSLRQQFF. DNA for the CDR3: TGTGCCAGCAGCAGGGACTCCTTAAGACAGCAGTTCTTC. The chain uses TRBV6-2 or TRBV6-3 and TRBJ2-1, with D maybe TRBD2 (6 bases). Germline CDR1 reads MNHEY; CDR2 reads SVGEGT. V lost 6 bases and J 11 bases, leaving 17 bases between the germline ends. The CDR3 runs 13 residues.

The chain's CDR3 is CASSVVANTEAFF. The CDR3 DNA sequence: TGTGCCAGCAGCGTAGTGGCGAACACTGAAGCTTTCTTT. The chain combines TRBV9 with TRBJ1-1; D is uncertain. Germline assignment: CDR1 SGDLS and CDR2 YYNGEE. The length of the CDR3 is 13 residues. Trimming cost V 0 bases and J 1 base, with 4 bases left between them.

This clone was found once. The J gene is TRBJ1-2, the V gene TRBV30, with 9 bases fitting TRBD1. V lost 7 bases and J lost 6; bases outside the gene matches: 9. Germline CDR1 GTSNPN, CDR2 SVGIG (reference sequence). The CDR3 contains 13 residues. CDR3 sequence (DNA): TGTGCCTATAACTTGGGACAGGGACATGGCTACACCTTC. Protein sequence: CAYNLGQGHGYTF.

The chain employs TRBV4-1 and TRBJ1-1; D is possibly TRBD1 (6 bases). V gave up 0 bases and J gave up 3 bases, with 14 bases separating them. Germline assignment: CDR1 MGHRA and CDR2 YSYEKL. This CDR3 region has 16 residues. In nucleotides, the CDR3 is TGCGCCAGCAGCCAAGAATTTGACAGGTCTGACACTGAAGCTTTCTTT. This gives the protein CASSQEFDRSDTEAFF.

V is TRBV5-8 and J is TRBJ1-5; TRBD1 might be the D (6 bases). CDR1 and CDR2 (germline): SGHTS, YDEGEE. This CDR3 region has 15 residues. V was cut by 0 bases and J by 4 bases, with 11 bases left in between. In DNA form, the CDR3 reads TGTGCCAGCAGCTTGGGGGTACAGGGTAATCAGCCCCAGCATTTT. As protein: CASSLGVQGNQPQHF.

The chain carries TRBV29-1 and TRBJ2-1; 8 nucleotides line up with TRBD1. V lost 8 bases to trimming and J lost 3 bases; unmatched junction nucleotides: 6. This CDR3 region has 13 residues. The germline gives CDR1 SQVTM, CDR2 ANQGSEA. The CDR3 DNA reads TGCAGCTCCAGGGACAGGCTCTACAATGAGCAGTTCTTC. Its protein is CSSRDRLYNEQFF.

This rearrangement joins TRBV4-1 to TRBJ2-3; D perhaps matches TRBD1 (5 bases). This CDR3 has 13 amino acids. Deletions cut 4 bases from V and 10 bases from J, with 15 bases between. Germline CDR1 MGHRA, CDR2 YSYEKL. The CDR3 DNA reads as TGCGCCAGCAGCCCAGGGTTCGGCCAGGCGCAGTATTTT. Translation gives CASSPGFGQAQYF.

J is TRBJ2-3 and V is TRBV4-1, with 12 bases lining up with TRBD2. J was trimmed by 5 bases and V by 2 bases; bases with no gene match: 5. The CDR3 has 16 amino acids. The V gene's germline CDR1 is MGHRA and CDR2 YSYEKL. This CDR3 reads CASSQRTSGAGDTQYF. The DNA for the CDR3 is TGCGCCAGCAGCCAAAGGACTAGCGGGGCAGGAGATACGCAGTATTTT.

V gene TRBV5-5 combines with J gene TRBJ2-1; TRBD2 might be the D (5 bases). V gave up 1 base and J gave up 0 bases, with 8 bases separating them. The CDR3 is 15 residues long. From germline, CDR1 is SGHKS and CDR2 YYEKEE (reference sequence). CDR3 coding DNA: TGTGCCAGCAGCTTGTTGGGGAGCTCCTACAATGAGCAGTTCTTC. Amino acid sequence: CASSLLGSSYNEQFF.

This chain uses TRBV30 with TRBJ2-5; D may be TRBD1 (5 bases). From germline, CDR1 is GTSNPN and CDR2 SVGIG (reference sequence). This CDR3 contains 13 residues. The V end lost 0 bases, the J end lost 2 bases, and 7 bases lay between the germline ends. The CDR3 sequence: CAWSVGQQETQYF. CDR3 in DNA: TGTGCCTGGAGTGTAGGACAACAAGAGACCCAGTACTTC.